One and the same sample provided the 18 T cell receptor beta chains below, sequenced in a study of blood T cells in healthy people across ages. It was with a sample-barcoded 5' primer and a J-beta primer mix that a second PCR of roughly 6 to 12 cycles was run. Via MiXCR, TCRdb re-called the 5' RACE reads, giving one row per CDR3 protein. The sample holds 1.8 million or so distinct CDR3 sequences, about two fifths seen once. The sequencing input was blood. These receptors all stem from a human donor in good health.

As concerns this clonotype: Sequence at one end of the junction differs from germline and may be a read error. The gene calls are TRBV7-2 and TRBJ1-2, with 10 bases that match TRBD1. Looked up from germline, CDR1 is SGHTA and CDR2 is FQGNSA. The CDR3 spans 19 residues. The CDR3 is CASSSYRDRGARLNYGYTF. CDR3 coding DNA: TGCGCCAGCAGCTCCTACCGGGACAGGGGTGCTCGTCTCAACTATGGCTACACCTTC.

This sequence joins TRBV7-2 and TRBJ1-5, with D unclear. This CDR3 comprises 15 residues. V was shortened by 2 bases and J by 5 bases, with 13 bases between the two germline ends. Per germline, CDR1 SGHTA and CDR2 FQGNSA. CDR3 sequence reads: CASSLSGSIDQPQHF. CDR3 DNA: TGTGCCAGCAGCTTAAGCGGCAGTATCGATCAGCCCCAGCATTTT. Complete variable domain (other parts from reference TRBV7-2 and TRBJ1-5): GAGVSQSPSNKVTEKGKDVELRCDPISGHTALYWYRQSLGQGLEFLIYFQGNSAPDKSGLPSDRFSAERTGGSVSTLTIQRTQQEDSAVYLCASSLSGSIDQPQHFGDGTRLSIL.

The sample holds a few counts of this clonotype. This chain links TRBV7-2 with TRBJ2-5; D is ambiguous. The CDR3 covers 15 residues. Germline CDR1 SGHTA, CDR2 FQGNSA. Deletions cut 1 base from V and 5 bases from J, with 14 bases between. The CDR3 nucleotides are TGTGCCAGCAGCTTAGAAGGTCGTGGGATGGAGACCCAGTACTTC. Its protein is CASSLEGRGMETQYF.

This chain connects TRBV5-1 to TRBJ1-1; D uncertain. The CDR3 contains 14 residues. V lost 5 bases, J lost 0 bases, and 11 bases lay in between. Germline assignment: CDR1 SGHRS and CDR2 YFSETQ. The CDR3 spells CASRPEGVNTEAFF. The CDR3 coding sequence is TGCGCCAGCAGACCCGAGGGAGTGAACACTGAAGCTTTCTTT. The variable domain in full, with the rest retrieved from reference TRBV5-1 and TRBJ1-1, is KAGVTQTPRYLIKTRGQQVTLSCSPISGHRSVSWYQQTPGQGLQFLFEYFSETQRNKGNFPGRFSGRQFSNSRSEMNVSTLELGDSALYLCASRPEGVNTEAFFGQGTRLTVV.

This clonotype was seen more than once but under ten times. The DNA of the CDR3 is TGTGCCAGCAGTTACGGGGTTTTGTCACCCCTCCACTTT. Protein sequence: CASSYGVLSPLHF. This rearrangement joins TRBV6-2 or TRBV6-3 to TRBJ1-6, with unresolved D. The germline V gene encodes CDR1 MNHEY and CDR2 SVGEGT. The CDR3 consists of 13 residues. Trimming cost V 2 bases and J 10 bases, with 9 bases left between them.

This clonotype was observed a few times. The V gene is TRBV7-9, the J gene TRBJ1-6; no clear D gene. The germline gives CDR1 SEHNR, CDR2 FQNEAQ (reference sequence). This CDR3 has 13 amino acids. Trimming removed 11 bases from V and 0 bases from J, with 8 bases in between. CDR3 in DNA: TGTGCCGTAGTAAGCTCCTATAATTCACCCCTCCACTTT. Amino acid sequence: CAVVSSYNSPLHF. Combining the CDR3 with reference TRBV7-9 and TRBJ1-6 gives the whole variable domain DTGVSQNPRHKITKRGQNVTFRCDPISEHNRLYWYRQTLGQGPEFLTYFQNEAQLEKSRLLSDRFSAERPKGSFSTLEIQRTEQGDSAMYLCAVVSSYNSPLHFGNGTRLTVT.

The chain combines TRBV18 with TRBJ2-1; D gene ambiguous. The CDR3 is 15 amino acids. V was trimmed by 4 bases and J by 0 bases, leaving 10 bases between them. CDR1 is KGHSH and CDR2 is LQKENI in the germline V gene. The DNA of the CDR3 is TGTGCCAGCTCACTTTCAGTAAGCTCCTACAATGAGCAGTTCTTC. This codes for CASSLSVSSYNEQFF.

The V and J genes are TRBV5-1 and TRBJ2-3, with a tentative D call TRBD1 (5 bases). V shed 3 bases and J shed 2 bases, with 10 bases lying between them. From germline, CDR1 is SGHRS and CDR2 YFSETQ. The CDR3 extends over 14 amino acids. The CDR3 region has the DNA TGCGCCAGCAGCTCCACAGGAACCACAGATACGCAGTATTTT. Protein: CASSSTGTTDTQYF. Full variable domain (rest looked up from reference TRBV5-1 and TRBJ2-3): KAGVTQTPRYLIKTRGQQVTLSCSPISGHRSVSWYQQTPGQGLQFLFEYFSETQRNKGNFPGRFSGRQFSNSRSEMNVSTLELGDSALYLCASSSTGTTDTQYFGPGTRLTVL.

As to this clonotype: One end of the junction fails to match germline, which may point to a read error. The rearrangement uses TRBV4-2 and TRBJ1-2; 7 bases match TRBD1. Germline CDR1 LGHNA, CDR2 YNFKEQ. The CDR3 runs 16 residues. The CDR3 sequence: CASGQDVQGGNYGYTF. The CDR3 DNA is TGTGCCAGCGGCCAAGATGTGCAGGGGGGAAACTATGGCTACACCTTC.

The chain combines TRBV3-1 with TRBJ2-5; the D gene is possibly TRBD2 (6 bases). The CDR3 runs to 15 residues. Germline V gives CDR1 LGHDT, CDR2 YNNKEL (reference sequence). V gave up 4 bases and J gave up 5 bases, with 17 bases separating them. CDR3: CASSPARRAGETQYF. CDR3 nucleotide sequence: TGTGCCAGCAGCCCAGCACGACGGGCGGGGGAGACCCAGTACTTC.

The table lists this clonotype with a few counts. The junction and the germline gene differ at one end; a read error may be behind it. V usage is TRBV15 and J usage is TRBJ2-1, with D maybe TRBD1 (6 bases). The CDR3 loop spans 14 amino acids. Germline assignment: CDR1 LNHNV and CDR2 YYDKDF (reference sequence). The CDR3 region has the DNA TGTGCCACCAGCAGAGGTATGGGGGACAATGAGCGGTTCTTC. This encodes CATSRGMGDNERFF.

This clonotype turned up a few times. The gene calls are TRBV6-5 and TRBJ2-3; D possibly corresponds to TRBD1 (6 bases). The CDR3 is 12 amino acids. The germline V gene has CDR1 MNHEY and CDR2 SVGAGI. V lost 10 bases and J lost 1, with 9 bases in between. Here the CDR3 reads CATRTGTDTQYF. The CDR3 nucleotides are TGTGCCACCCGGACAGGCACAGATACGCAGTATTTT.

The rearrangement links TRBV28 to TRBJ2-2; TRBD1 might be the D (5 bases). Germline V CDR1 and CDR2: MDHEN, SYDVKM. This CDR3 region has 17 residues. The V and J ends lost 7 bases and 0 bases respectively, with 18 bases between them. This CDR3 is CASTSNPGKPNTGELFF. The CDR3 DNA sequence: TGTGCCAGCACTTCAAACCCAGGGAAACCGAACACCGGGGAGCTGTTTTTT.

This clonotype was detected a few times. This chain connects TRBV6-6 to TRBJ1-2; D not certain. Between the trimmed V and J ends, which lost 0 bases and 8 bases, there was a span of 16 bases. This CDR3 region has 15 residues. Looked up from germline, CDR1 is MNHNY and CDR2 is SVGAGI (reference sequence). The CDR3 coding sequence is TGTGCCAGCAGTTACTCCCACAGTCCGCTCATCGGCTACACCTTC. Protein: CASSYSHSPLIGYTF.

This clonotype was seen only a few times. The CDR3 coding sequence is TGCAGCGCCCTGGTTCAATTCTCTGGAAACACCATATATTTT. It specifies CSALVQFSGNTIYF. This chain links TRBV29-1 with TRBJ1-3; D not certain. V lost 7 bases and J lost 0, with 13 bases in between. Germline V lookup: CDR1 SQVTM, CDR2 ANQGSEA. The CDR3 has 14 residues.

The V call is TRBV9, the J call TRBJ2-5, with 9 bases matching TRBD2. Matching the DNA end better, TRBJ2-7 makes the J call doubtful. Per germline, CDR1 SGDLS and CDR2 YYNGEE. The CDR3 is 15 residues long. The CDR3 nucleotides are TGTGCCAGCAGCGTAGATAGCGGGAGTACCTACGAGCAGTACTTC. This sequence encodes CASSVDSGSTYEQYF.

To note about this clonotype: This may arise from a read error, as a much more abundant clone is one base away. V and J are TRBV7-9 and TRBJ2-5; no clear D gene. CDR1 and CDR2 (germline): SEHNR, FQNEAQ (reference sequence). CDR3 length equals 12 residues. CDR3 sequence (DNA): TGTGCCAGCAGCTTATTAAGTGAGACCCTGTACTTC. It encodes CASSLLSETLYF.

V is TRBV7-9 and J is TRBJ2-5, with TRBD1 identical over 8 bases. The J segment lost 5 bases and the V segment lost 5 bases, leaving 10 bases of the junction unmatched. The CDR3 runs 15 residues. The V gene's germline CDR1 is SEHNR and CDR2 FQNEAQ (reference sequence). CDR3 protein: CASSHRQGPGETQYF. The CDR3 coding sequence is TGTGCCAGCAGCCATCGACAGGGGCCGGGGGAGACCCAGTACTTC.